This T cell receptor (beta chain) appears in the sequencing data of a study of shared clonotypes between healthy human individuals. This table comes from immunoSEQ multiplex PCR, and its TCRdb copy is limited to in-frame clones, with some not included. Among some 2,100,000 clones listed, approximately 94% were seen once. As to this clone: Its antigen is still unknown.

After removal of 2 bases from V and 6 bases from J, the junction contained 4 bases not matched to a gene. Germline V gives CDR1 SNHLY, CDR2 FYNNEI. The CDR3 consists of 15 residues. Overall study results and limits: In contrast to clonotypes shared by all four donors, non-shared clonotypes had lower generation probabilities.

V and J are TRBV2 and TRBJ2-1, with 10 bases matching TRBD2. This TCR was recovered from a man aged 18 to 35 in good health. Sequencing input: naive CD4+ T cells sorted from blood. Subset denoted: CD45RA+ positively selected. The CDR3 here is CASSERLAGVNEQFF. The CDR3 DNA sequence: TGTGCCAGCAGTGAACGGCTAGCGGGGGTCAATGAGCAGTTCTTC.